The clone carrying this TCR beta chain has at least ten counts. The antigen is not known. At one of its ends the junction is not consistent with the germline gene, which may arise from a read error. Germline V gives CDR1 SGHKS, CDR2 YYEKEE (reference sequence). The CDR3 sequence is 18 residues long. The source of the PBMCs was approximately 9.5 ml of fresh peripheral blood. Amplification of TCR beta CDR3 regions was performed using RNA transcripts as template. HTBI primers were employed in a first-round RT-PCR of the TCR CDR3. TCRdb passed the multiplex PCR reads through MiXCR, listing each CDR3 protein once. The data contain roughly 110,000 distinct CDR3 sequences, approximately 16% of them seen just once; the ten biggest clones take up around 42%. This specimen belongs to a study of T cells in Graves' hyperthyroidism and ophthalmopathy. Study-wide findings and caveats: The model identified upcoming ophthalmopathy a median about 6.5 months ahead of onset.

This sequence joins TRBV5-5 and TRBJ2-6; weak D call: TRBD1 (6 bases). The receptor was derived from a woman in her fifties or sixties with Graves' hyperthyroidism. Sequencing was done on a sample of blood. The CDR3 region has the DNA TGTGCCAGCAGCTTGATGTCAGTTCCTCCCTTGGGGGCCAACGTCCTAACTTTC. Translating it yields CASSLMSVPPLGANVLTF.